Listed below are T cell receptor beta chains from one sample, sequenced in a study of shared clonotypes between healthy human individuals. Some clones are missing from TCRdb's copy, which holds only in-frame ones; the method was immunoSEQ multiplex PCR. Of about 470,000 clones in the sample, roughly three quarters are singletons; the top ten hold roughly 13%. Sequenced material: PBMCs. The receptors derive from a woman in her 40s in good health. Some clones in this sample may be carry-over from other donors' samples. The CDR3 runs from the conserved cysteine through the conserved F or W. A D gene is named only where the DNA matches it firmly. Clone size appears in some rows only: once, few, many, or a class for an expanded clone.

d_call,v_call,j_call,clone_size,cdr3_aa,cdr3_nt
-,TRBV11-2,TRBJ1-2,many,CASSATSEGIGGYTF,TGTGCCAGCAGCGCAACTTCGGAGGGTATAGGGGGCTACACCTTC
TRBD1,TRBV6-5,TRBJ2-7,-,CASSASGTAVYEQYF,TGTGCCAGCAGTGCCTCCGGGACAGCTGTCTACGAGCAGTACTTC
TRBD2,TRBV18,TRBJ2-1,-,CASSPSGTRGNNEQFF,TGTGCCAGCTCCCCATCCGGGACTAGGGGGAACAATGAGCAGTTCTTC
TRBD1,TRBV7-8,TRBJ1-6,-,CASSLRQGRNSPLHF,TGTGCCAGCAGCCTCCGACAGGGTAGAAATTCACCCCTCCACTTT
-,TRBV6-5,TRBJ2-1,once,CASRRGQWTDNEQFF,TGTGCCAGCAGGCGTGGACAGTGGACGGACAATGAGCAGTTCTTC
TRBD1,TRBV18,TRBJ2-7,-,CASSTGQGGSYEQYF,TGTGCCAGCTCAACCGGACAGGGGGGATCCTACGAGCAGTACTTC
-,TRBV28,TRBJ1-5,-,CASSTHDSNQPQHF,TGTGCCAGCAGCACCCACGATAGCAATCAGCCCCAGCATTTT
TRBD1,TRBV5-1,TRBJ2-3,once,CASSLEGQGSTDTQYF,TGCGCCAGCAGCTTGGAGGGACAGGGCAGCACAGATACGCAGTATTTT
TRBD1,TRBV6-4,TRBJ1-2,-,CAIYRDRESYGYTF,TGTGCCATCTACCGGGACAGAGAGTCCTATGGCTACACCTTC
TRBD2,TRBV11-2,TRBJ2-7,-,CASSLDYGTSFEQYF,TGTGCCAGCAGCTTAGACTATGGGACTAGCTTCGAGCAGTACTTC
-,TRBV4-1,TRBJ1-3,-,CASSPRGDSGNTIYF,TGCGCCAGCAGCCCTAGGGGTGATTCGGGAAACACCATATATTTT
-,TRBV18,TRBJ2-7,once,CASSPVSGGDEQYF,TGTGCCAGCTCACCAGTCAGCGGAGGGGACGAGCAGTACTTC
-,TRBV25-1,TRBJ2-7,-,CASSDGYSYERYF,TGTGCCAGCAGTGACGGCTACTCCTACGAGCGGTACTTC
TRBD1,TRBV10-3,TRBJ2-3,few,CAISGRGQATHTDTQYF,TGTGCCATCAGTGGGCGCGGACAGGCCACCCACACAGATACGCAGTATTTT
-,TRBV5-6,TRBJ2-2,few,CASSLAGGNTGELFF,TGTGCCAGCAGCTTGGCCGGGGGTAACACCGGGGAGCTGTTTTTT
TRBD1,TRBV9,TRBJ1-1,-,CASSGDRREAFF,TGTGCCAGCAGCGGGGACAGGCGGGAAGCTTTCTTT
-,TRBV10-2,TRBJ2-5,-,CASSGPGRPKHETQYF,TGCGCCAGCAGTGGGCCGGGACGCCCAAAACATGAGACCCAGTACTTC
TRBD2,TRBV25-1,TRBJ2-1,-,CASSDLGLAAKNEQFF,TGTGCCAGCAGTGATTTGGGACTAGCAGCCAAGAATGAGCAGTTCTTC
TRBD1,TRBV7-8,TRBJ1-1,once,CASSLDRDAEAFF,TGTGCCAGCAGTTTGGACAGGGACGCTGAAGCTTTCTTT
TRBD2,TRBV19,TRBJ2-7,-,CASSMGSGRAYEQYF,TGTGCCAGTAGTATGGGGAGCGGGAGGGCCTACGAGCAGTACTTC
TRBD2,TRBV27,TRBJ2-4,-,CASSTRTSGGNIQYF,TGTGCCAGCAGTACCAGGACTAGCGGGGGAAACATTCAGTACTTC
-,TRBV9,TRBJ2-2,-,CASSVQDYTTGELFF,TGTGCCAGCAGCGTACAGGACTATACGACCGGGGAGCTGTTTTTT
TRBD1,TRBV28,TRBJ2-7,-,CASNTGGNPSYEQYF,TGTGCCAGCAACACAGGGGGCAACCCCTCCTACGAGCAGTACTTC